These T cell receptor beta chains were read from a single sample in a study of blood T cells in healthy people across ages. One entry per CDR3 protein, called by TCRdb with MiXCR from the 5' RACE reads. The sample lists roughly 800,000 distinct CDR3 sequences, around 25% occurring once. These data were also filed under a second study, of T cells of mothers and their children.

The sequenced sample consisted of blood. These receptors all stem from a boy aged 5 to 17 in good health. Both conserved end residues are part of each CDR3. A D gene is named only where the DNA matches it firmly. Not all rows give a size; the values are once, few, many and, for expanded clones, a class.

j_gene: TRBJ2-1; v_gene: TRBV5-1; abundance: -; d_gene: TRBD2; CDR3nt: TGCGCCAGCAGCTTATCGGGAGGGCTGGTTGAGCAGTTCTTC; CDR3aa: CASSLSGGLVEQFF
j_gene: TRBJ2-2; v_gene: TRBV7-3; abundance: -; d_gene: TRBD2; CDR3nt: TGTGCCAGCAGCTTGGGACTAGCGGGGTCCGGGGAGCTGTTTTTT; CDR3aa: CASSLGLAGSGELFF
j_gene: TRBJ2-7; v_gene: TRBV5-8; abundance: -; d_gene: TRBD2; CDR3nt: TGTGCCAGCAGGTATAGCGGGATTTACGAGCAGTACTTC; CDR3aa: CASRYSGIYEQYF
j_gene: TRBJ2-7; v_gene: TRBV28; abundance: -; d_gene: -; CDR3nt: TGTGCCAGCAGTTTAGGGCTAGGATACTACGAGCAGTATTTC; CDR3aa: CASSLGLGYYEQYF
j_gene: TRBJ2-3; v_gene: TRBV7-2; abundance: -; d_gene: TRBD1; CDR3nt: TGTGCCAGCAGCTTGAGACAGGGTGTAGATACGCAGTATTTT; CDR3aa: CASSLRQGVDTQYF
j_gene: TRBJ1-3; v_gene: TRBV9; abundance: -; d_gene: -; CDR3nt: TGTGCCAGCAGCGTAAGCGGGTCTGGAAACACCATATATTTT; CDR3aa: CASSVSGSGNTIYF
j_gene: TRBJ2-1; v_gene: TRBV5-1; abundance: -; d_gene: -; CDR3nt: TGCGCCAGCAGCATCGAGACAGGAATTGGTGAGCAGTTCTTC; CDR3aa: CASSIETGIGEQFF
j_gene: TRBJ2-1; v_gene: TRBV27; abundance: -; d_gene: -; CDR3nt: TGTGCCAGCTGGGACTCCATGAGGAACAATGAGCAGTTCTTC; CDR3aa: CASWDSMRNNEQFF
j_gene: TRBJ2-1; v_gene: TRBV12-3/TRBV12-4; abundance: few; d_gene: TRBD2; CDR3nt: TGTGCCAGCAGTTTGTTCCGCGGGAGGGGGTTCTTC; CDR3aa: CASSLFRGRGFF
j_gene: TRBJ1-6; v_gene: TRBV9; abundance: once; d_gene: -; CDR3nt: TGTGCCAGCAGCCCAGAAGGGGACTATAATTCACCCCTCCACTTT; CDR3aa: CASSPEGDYNSPLHF
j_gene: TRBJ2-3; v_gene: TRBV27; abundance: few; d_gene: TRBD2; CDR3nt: TGTGCCAGCAGTTTCACCGGCGGGAGGGCCGTTCCAGATACGCAGTATTTT; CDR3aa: CASSFTGGRAVPDTQYF
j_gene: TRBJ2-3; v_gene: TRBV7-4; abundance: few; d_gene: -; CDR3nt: TGTGCCAGCAGCTTAGGGACCTACAGCACAGATACGCAGTATTTT; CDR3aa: CASSLGTYSTDTQYF
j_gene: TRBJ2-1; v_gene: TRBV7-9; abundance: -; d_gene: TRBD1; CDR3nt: TGTGCCAGCAGCTCCCCGGGACAGGGGAGGCATGAGCAGTTCTTC; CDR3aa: CASSSPGQGRHEQFF
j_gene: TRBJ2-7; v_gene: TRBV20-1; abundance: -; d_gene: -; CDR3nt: TGCAGTGCTAGAGATCTCGTCGGGGCTCGCTACGAGCAGTACTTC; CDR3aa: CSARDLVGARYEQYF
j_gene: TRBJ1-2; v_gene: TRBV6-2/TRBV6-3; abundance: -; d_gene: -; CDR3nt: TGTGCCAGCAGTCCGCGGGCCAGCGTATATGGCTACACCTTC; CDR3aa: CASSPRASVYGYTF
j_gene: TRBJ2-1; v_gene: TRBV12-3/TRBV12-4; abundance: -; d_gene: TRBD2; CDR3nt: TGTGCCAGCAGTTTTGGCGGGAGTAGCGGTAATGAGCAGTTCTTC; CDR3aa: CASSFGGSSGNEQFF
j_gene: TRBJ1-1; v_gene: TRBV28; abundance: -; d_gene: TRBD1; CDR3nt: TGTGCCAGCAGAAGGGACAGGGCTCTTAACACTGAAGCTTTCTTT; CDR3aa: CASRRDRALNTEAFF
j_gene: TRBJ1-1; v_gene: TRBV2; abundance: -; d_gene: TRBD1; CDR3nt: TGTGCCAGCAGAGGGGACAGCATGAACACTGAAGCTTTCTTT; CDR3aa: CASRGDSMNTEAFF
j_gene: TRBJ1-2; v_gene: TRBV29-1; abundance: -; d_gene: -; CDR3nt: TGCAGCGTTGATTGGCAGGGGAACTCAGGCTACACCTTC; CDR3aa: CSVDWQGNSGYTF
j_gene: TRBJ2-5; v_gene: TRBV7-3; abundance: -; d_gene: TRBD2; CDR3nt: TGTGCCAGCAGCTCCATGGGGGGGGGTAAAGAGACCCAGTACTTC; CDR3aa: CASSSMGGGKETQYF